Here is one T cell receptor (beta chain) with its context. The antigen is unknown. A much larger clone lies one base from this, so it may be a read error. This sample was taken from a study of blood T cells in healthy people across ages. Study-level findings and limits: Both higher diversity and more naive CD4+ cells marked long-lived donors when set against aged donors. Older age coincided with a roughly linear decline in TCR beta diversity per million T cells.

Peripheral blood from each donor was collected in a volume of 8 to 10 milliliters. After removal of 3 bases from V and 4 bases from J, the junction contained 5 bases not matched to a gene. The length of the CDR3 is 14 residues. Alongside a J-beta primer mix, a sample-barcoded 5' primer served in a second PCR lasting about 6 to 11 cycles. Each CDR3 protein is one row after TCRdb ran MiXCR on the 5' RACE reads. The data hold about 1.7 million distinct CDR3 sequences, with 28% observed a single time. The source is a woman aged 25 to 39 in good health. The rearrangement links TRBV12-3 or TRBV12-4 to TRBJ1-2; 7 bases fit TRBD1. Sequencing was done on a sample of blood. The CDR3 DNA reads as TGTGCCAGCAGTTTTGAAAGGACAGGCTATGGCTACACCTTC. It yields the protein CASSFERTGYGYTF.